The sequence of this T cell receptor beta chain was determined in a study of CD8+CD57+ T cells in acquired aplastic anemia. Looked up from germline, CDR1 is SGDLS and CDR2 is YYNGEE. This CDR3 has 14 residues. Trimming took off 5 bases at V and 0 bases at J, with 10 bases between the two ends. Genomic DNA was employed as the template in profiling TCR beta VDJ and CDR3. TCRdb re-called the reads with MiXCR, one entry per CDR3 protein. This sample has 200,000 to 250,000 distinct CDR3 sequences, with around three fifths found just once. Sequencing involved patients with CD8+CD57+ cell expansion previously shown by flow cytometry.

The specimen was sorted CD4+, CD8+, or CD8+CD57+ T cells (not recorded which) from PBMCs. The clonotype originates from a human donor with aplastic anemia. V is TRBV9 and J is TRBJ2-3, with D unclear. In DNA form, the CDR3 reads TGTGCCAGCAGTGGCACGGCAAGCACAGATACGCAGTATTTT. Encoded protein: CASSGTASTDTQYF.